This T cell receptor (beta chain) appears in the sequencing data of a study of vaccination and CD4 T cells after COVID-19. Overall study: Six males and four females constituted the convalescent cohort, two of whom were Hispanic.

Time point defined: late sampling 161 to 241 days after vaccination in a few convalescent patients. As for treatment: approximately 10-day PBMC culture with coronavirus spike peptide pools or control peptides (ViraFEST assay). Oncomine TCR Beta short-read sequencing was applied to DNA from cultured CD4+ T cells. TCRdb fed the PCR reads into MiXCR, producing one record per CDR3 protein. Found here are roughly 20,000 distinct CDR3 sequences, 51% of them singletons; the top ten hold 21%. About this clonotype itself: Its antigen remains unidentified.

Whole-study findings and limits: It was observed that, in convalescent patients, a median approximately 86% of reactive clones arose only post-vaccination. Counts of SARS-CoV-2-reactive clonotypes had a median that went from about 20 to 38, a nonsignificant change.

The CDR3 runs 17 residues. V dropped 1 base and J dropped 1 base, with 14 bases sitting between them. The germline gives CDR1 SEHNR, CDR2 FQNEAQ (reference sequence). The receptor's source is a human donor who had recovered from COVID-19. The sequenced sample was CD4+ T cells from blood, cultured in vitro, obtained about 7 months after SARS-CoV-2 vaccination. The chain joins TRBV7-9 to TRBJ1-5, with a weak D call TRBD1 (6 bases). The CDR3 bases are TGTGCCAGCAGCTTAGATTGGGGGGCCCCCAGCAATCAGCCCCAGCATTTT. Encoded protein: CASSLDWGAPSNQPQHF.